This T cell receptor beta chain stems from a study of T cells in Graves' hyperthyroidism and ophthalmopathy. Findings and limits, study-wide: Most thyroid-expanded clonotypes above 0.001 were also found in blood.

TCR beta CDR3 regions were amplified from RNA. The primer set for the first-round RT-PCR of the TCR CDR3 was HTBI. TCRdb called the multiplex PCR reads again in MiXCR, with one record for every CDR3 protein. Among about 59,000 distinct CDR3 sequences listed, about 53% were seen once. The CDR3 spans 14 residues. V lost 5 bases and J lost 4; bases outside the gene matches: 3. CDR1 and CDR2 from the germline V gene are SGHTA and FQGNSA. This clonotype has only one observation. The antigen remains unidentified. Patients were excluded for uncontrolled infection, other autoimmune disease, pregnancy or lactation. The PBMCs were taken from roughly 10 ml of fresh peripheral blood.

The receptor was isolated from a woman aged 55-69 years with Graves' ophthalmopathy. Source material: blood. The chain combines TRBV7-2 with TRBJ1-2, with 11 nucleotides matching TRBD1. In nucleotides, the CDR3 is TGTGCCAGCAGCCCGGGGACAGGGGGCTATGGCTACACCTTC. Translating gives CASSPGTGGYGYTF.